The 29 T cell receptor beta chains below all came from one sample that was sequenced in a study of vaccination and CD4 T cells after COVID-19. These receptors have no known antigen. Treatment specified: 10-day PBMC culture with coronavirus spike peptide pools or control peptides (ViraFEST assay). The Oncomine TCR Beta short-read assay was applied to DNA of cultured CD4+ T cells. TCRdb used MiXCR to reprocess the PCR reads, holding one entry per CDR3 protein. The sample includes around 17,000 distinct CDR3 sequences, 45% to 65% of them seen just once. Sample: CD4+ T cells from blood, cultured in vitro. These TCRs come from a human donor who had recovered from COVID-19.

In this sample, this clonotype turned up a few times. The rearrangement uses TRBV7-9 and TRBJ1-6, with TRBD1 as a possible D gene (5 bases). The CDR3 has 17 residues. V gave up 2 bases and J gave up 5 bases, with 16 bases separating them. The V gene's germline CDR1 is SEHNR and CDR2 FQNEAQ (reference sequence). CDR3 nucleotide sequence: TGTGCCAGCAGCTTATTCAGGGTCCCTCGTCATAATTCACCCCTCCACTTT. It specifies CASSLFRVPRHNSPLHF.

This clonotype is a singleton in its sample. The chain links TRBV5-1 to TRBJ1-2, with D possibly matching TRBD1 (5 bases). The V end was cut by 6 bases, the J end by 2 bases, with 14 bases between. Germline V lookup: CDR1 SGHRS, CDR2 YFSETQ. The CDR3 loop spans 14 amino acids. The CDR3, as DNA: TGCGCCAGCACCAGGGACGGACAAAACTATGGCTACACCTTC. Protein product: CASTRDGQNYGYTF.

This clonotype was seen a handful of times. The chain joins TRBV19 to TRBJ1-2, with 7 bases lining up with TRBD1. J gave up 4 bases and V 5 bases, and 13 bases lay outside the gene matches. This CDR3 spans 16 amino acids. The germline gives CDR1 LNHDA, CDR2 SQIVND (reference sequence). CDR3 sequence reads: CASSGGGTEPSYGYTF. The CDR3 DNA sequence: TGTGCCAGTAGTGGAGGGGGGACAGAACCGAGCTATGGCTACACCTTC.

The CDR3: CASSPISVETQYF. CDR3 DNA sequence: TGTGCCAGCAGCCCAATCTCGGTGGAGACCCAGTACTTC. This chain uses TRBV7-6 with TRBJ2-5; D is uncertain. In germline, CDR1 is SGHVS, CDR2 FNYEAQ. The CDR3 has 13 residues. With 5 bases removed from V and 5 bases from J, the gap between germline ends came to 12 bases.

This chain connects TRBV6-1 to TRBJ1-3; TRBD1 aligns across 7 bases. J gave up 4 bases and V 8 bases, and 8 bases lay outside the gene matches. Germline values: CDR1 MNHNS, CDR2 SASEGT. The CDR3 covers 14 residues. CDR3 DNA sequence: TGTGCCAGCGGGGCAGGGGGAATAGGAAACACCATATATTTT. It codes for CASGAGGIGNTIYF.

The V and J genes are TRBV19 and TRBJ2-7; D tentatively reads TRBD1 or TRBD2 (5 bases each). This CDR3 is built from 13 residues. Germline V lookup: CDR1 LNHDA, CDR2 SQIVND (reference sequence). V lost 7 bases and J lost 1, with 11 bases in between. The CDR3 nucleotides read TGTGCCAGTAACGAGTGGGGGTCCTACGAGCAGTACTTC. Translation: CASNEWGSYEQYF.

This chain joins TRBV11-2 and TRBJ2-1, with D perhaps being TRBD1 or TRBD2 (5 bases each). The CDR3 covers 15 residues. The germline gives CDR1 SGHAT, CDR2 FQNNGV. Deletions cut 5 bases from V and 7 bases from J, with 18 bases between. DNA of the CDR3: TGTGCCAGCAGCGTATCCGGGACGGACTCTAATGAGCAGTTCTTC. Its protein product is CASSVSGTDSNEQFF.

The chain links TRBV11-1 to TRBJ2-5; TRBD1 aligns across 7 bases. Per germline, CDR1 SGHAT and CDR2 FQDESV (reference sequence). Trimming at V came to 3 bases and at J to 3 bases, leaving 4 bases not matched to a gene. CDR3 length equals 14 residues. CDR3 in amino acids: CASSLAGQEETQYF. DNA of the CDR3: TGTGCCAGCAGCTTGGCCGGACAGGAAGAGACCCAGTACTTC.

The chain carries TRBV28 and TRBJ1-4; no reliable D call. The CDR3 is made up of 16 amino acids. V lost 5 bases to trimming and J lost 1 base, with 14 bases between them. From germline, CDR1 is MDHEN and CDR2 SYDVKM. The CDR3 sequence is CASSPDAVLTNEKLFF. In DNA, the CDR3 is TGTGCCAGCAGTCCGGACGCAGTTTTAACTAATGAAAAACTGTTTTTT.

The V gene is TRBV20-1, the J gene TRBJ2-1; D is uncertain. CDR3 length equals 13 residues. The V and J ends lost 0 bases and 4 bases respectively, with 7 bases between them. Germline CDR1 and CDR2: DFQATT and SNEGSKA (reference sequence). Here the CDR3 reads CSARDPLYNEQFF. The CDR3 nucleotides read TGCAGTGCTAGAGACCCCCTTTACAATGAGCAGTTCTTC.

The V call is TRBV20-1, the J call TRBJ1-5, with D perhaps TRBD1 (5 bases). Germline CDR1 is DFQATT and CDR2 is SNEGSKA (reference sequence). V lost 1 base and J 9 bases, leaving 13 bases between the germline ends. This CDR3 is 13 amino acids long. Written as DNA, the CDR3 is TGCAGTGCTAGAGTTGCGGGGGGGGGGCCCCAGCATTTT. It encodes CSARVAGGGPQHF.

This chain joins TRBV6-1 and TRBJ1-5, with TRBD1 matching over 7 bases. The germline CDR1 and CDR2 sequences are MNHNS and SASEGT. With 4 bases clipped from V and 4 bases from J, the junction kept 4 bases outside the gene matches. CDR3 length equals 14 residues. The CDR3 DNA reads as TGTGCCAGCAGTGTACAGGGGACTAATCAGCCCCAGCATTTT. Translation gives CASSVQGTNQPQHF.

The table lists this clonotype with a few counts. The chain carries TRBV27 and TRBJ1-1; 7 bases are shared with TRBD1. V lost 6 bases and J lost 0; bases outside the gene matches: 7. The CDR3 totals 15 residues. Germline V CDR1 and CDR2: MNHEY, SMNVEV (reference sequence). The CDR3 DNA reads TGTGCCAGCAGCAGGCCGGGACAGATGAACACTGAAGCTTTCTTT. Amino acids: CASSRPGQMNTEAFF.

V usage is TRBV6-1 and J usage is TRBJ2-1, with 13 bases fitting TRBD2. The CDR3 totals 13 residues. Per germline, CDR1 MNHNS and CDR2 SASEGT. V shed 3 bases, J shed 15 bases, and the junction held 5 bases outside the gene matches. CDR3 coding DNA: TGTGCCAGCAGTGAGGGACTAGCGGGAACGCCGTTCTTC. It translates to CASSEGLAGTPFF.

This clonotype has a handful of counts. The chain is built from TRBV20-1 and TRBJ1-3; D is ambiguous. Germline V gene sequence: CDR1 DFQATT, CDR2 SNEGSKA (reference sequence). This CDR3 spans 13 amino acids. Trimming stripped 0 bases from V and 3 bases from J, with 6 bases between. The CDR3 region is CSARDPRGNTIYF. The CDR3 coding sequence is TGCAGTGCTAGAGATCCCCGTGGAAACACCATATATTTT.

This sequence joins TRBV20-1 and TRBJ2-3; D ambiguous. The CDR3 totals 12 residues. Germline V gives CDR1 DFQATT, CDR2 SNEGSKA (reference sequence). V was shortened by 6 bases and J by 5 bases, with 12 bases between the two germline ends. The CDR3: CSAQRERDTQYF. Here the CDR3 DNA reads TGCAGTGCACAAAGGGAAAGAGATACGCAGTATTTT.

This chain joins TRBV7-3 and TRBJ1-1; D not resolved. Per the germline V gene, CDR1 is SGHTA and CDR2 is FQGTGA. The V and J ends lost 5 bases and 1 base respectively, with 11 bases between them. The CDR3 is made up of 14 amino acids. For the CDR3, the DNA is TGTGCCAGCAGCCCCGGACTCCCGAACACTGAAGCTTTCTTT. Translation gives CASSPGLPNTEAFF.

This clonotype was counted a few times. The CDR3 bases are TGTGCCCGCCCGGGAAACTCTGGAAACACCATATATTTT. This gives the protein CARPGNSGNTIYF. The chain uses TRBV21-1 and TRBJ1-3; the table's D call of TRBD1 was not tested on the DNA. TRBV21-1 is annotated as a pseudogene. The CDR3 is 13 amino acids.

The chain combines TRBV3-1 with TRBJ2-3; 7 bases agree with TRBD1. The germline CDR1 and CDR2 sequences are LGHDT and YNNKEL (reference sequence). Trimming cost V 1 base and J 2 bases; bases outside gene matches: 3. This CDR3 is 15 amino acids long. CDR3 sequence reads: CASSQGGQNTDTQYF. The CDR3 DNA is TGTGCCAGCAGCCAAGGGGGACAGAACACAGATACGCAGTATTTT.

The chain is built from TRBV15 and TRBJ1-3; D ambiguous. Trimming pared 0 bases from V and 1 base from J, leaving 4 bases between. This CDR3 is built from 14 residues. CDR1 and CDR2 from the germline V gene are LNHNV and YYDKDF (reference sequence). CDR3 DNA: TGTGCCACCAGCAGAGAACGGTCTGGAAACACCATATATTTT. Translating gives CATSRERSGNTIYF.

V gene TRBV3-1 combines with J gene TRBJ2-5; 14 bases line up with TRBD2. This CDR3 has 20 residues. In germline, CDR1 is LGHDT, CDR2 YNNKEL (reference sequence). Trimming at V came to 5 bases and at J to 4 bases, leaving 18 bases not matched to a gene. In nucleotides, the CDR3 is TGTGCCAGCAGCTCCAAGCGGGCAGGAGGGACTAGCGGGAGACGAGAGACCCAGTACTTC. As protein: CASSSKRAGGTSGRRETQYF.

This chain joins TRBV5-4 and TRBJ2-7, with 7 positions matching TRBD1. Germline V gene data show CDR1 as SGHNT and CDR2 as YYREEE (reference sequence). The CDR3 totals 14 residues. The trim removed 0 bases at V and 5 bases at J, leaving 5 bases unmatched. The CDR3 is CASSLAGGKNEQYF. The CDR3 coding sequence is TGTGCCAGCAGCTTGGCAGGGGGAAAGAACGAGCAGTACTTC. Drawing the rest from reference TRBV5-4 and TRBJ2-7, the complete variable domain is ETGVTQSPTHLIKTRGQQVTLRCSSQSGHNTVSWYQQALGQGPQFIFQYYREEENGRGNFPPRFSGLQFPNYSSELNVNALELDDSALYLCASSLAGGKNEQYFGPGTRLTVT.

This rearrangement joins TRBV6-2 or TRBV6-3 to TRBJ2-1, with a tentative D call TRBD2 (5 bases). CDR3 length: 15 amino acids. Per germline, CDR1 MNHEY and CDR2 SVGEGT. V was pared by 5 bases and J by 0 bases, with 11 bases between. The CDR3 bases are TGTGCCAGCAGTACCAGCGGTAACTCCTACAATGAGCAGTTCTTC. This codes for CASSTSGNSYNEQFF.

This chain uses TRBV30 with TRBJ2-2, with 7 bases that match TRBD2. The germline gives CDR1 GTSNPN, CDR2 SVGIG (reference sequence). V lost 7 bases, J lost 2 bases, and 7 bases stayed unmatched. This CDR3 is 14 amino acids long. The CDR3 reads CALPAGSNTGELFF. The CDR3 DNA reads TGTGCCTTGCCAGCGGGATCCAACACCGGGGAGCTGTTTTTT.

This clonotype occurred once. The J gene is TRBJ1-5, the V gene TRBV23-1, with D hard to call. TRBV23-1 is an ORF, with its function uncertain. The length of the CDR3 is 18 residues. The V gene lost 0 bases and the J gene lost 2 bases, with 17 bases spanning the gap. CDR3 DNA: TGCGCCAGCAGTCAATCACGGTTTACGGTGAATGGCAATCAGCCCCAGCATTTT. Residues: CASSQSRFTVNGNQPQHF.

This clonotype was seen more than once but under ten times. The J gene is TRBJ1-2, the V gene TRBV19; D is unresolved. The V end was cut by 2 bases, the J end by 8 bases, with 15 bases between. Germline lookup yields CDR1 LNHDA and CDR2 SQIVND (reference sequence). The CDR3 runs 14 residues. This chain's CDR3 is CASSISLYQGGYTF. As DNA, the CDR3 is TGTGCCAGTAGTATATCCCTCTATCAAGGGGGCTACACCTTC. Full variable domain (missing parts from reference TRBV19 and TRBJ1-2): DGGITQSPKYLFRKEGQNVTLSCEQNLNHDAMYWYRQDPGQGLRLIYYSQIVNDFQKGDIAEGYSVSREKKESFPLTVTSAQKNPTAFYLCASSISLYQGGYTFGSGTRLTVV.

The rearrangement uses TRBV20-1 and TRBJ2-1, with a possible D match to TRBD2 (6 bases). The CDR3 totals 17 residues. V was clipped by 3 bases and J by 9 bases, with 27 bases between them. The germline V gene has CDR1 DFQATT and CDR2 SNEGSKA (reference sequence). The CDR3, as DNA: TGCAGTGCTAGTCTCCCTGCGGAGGGTCTTCCGATGGGTGAGCAGTTCTTC. Protein sequence: CSASLPAEGLPMGEQFF.

The chain is built from TRBV18 and TRBJ1-5; the match to TRBD1 covers 7 bases. Trimming took 3 bases from V and 4 from J; bases not matched to a gene: 3. The length of the CDR3 is 14 residues. Germline CDR1 and CDR2: KGHSH and LQKENI. CDR3 in DNA: TGTGCCAGCTCACCCCGGGACAGTAATCAGCCCCAGCATTTT. This gives the protein CASSPRDSNQPQHF.

The sample holds a few counts of this clonotype. V is TRBV6-1 and J is TRBJ1-2; TRBD1 might be the D (5 bases). Deletions cut 6 bases from V and 3 bases from J, with 11 bases between. The germline gives CDR1 MNHNS, CDR2 SASEGT. The CDR3 runs 13 residues. The DNA for the CDR3 is TGTGCCAGCAGGGACACCCGGTACTATGGCTACACCTTC. Protein sequence: CASRDTRYYGYTF.